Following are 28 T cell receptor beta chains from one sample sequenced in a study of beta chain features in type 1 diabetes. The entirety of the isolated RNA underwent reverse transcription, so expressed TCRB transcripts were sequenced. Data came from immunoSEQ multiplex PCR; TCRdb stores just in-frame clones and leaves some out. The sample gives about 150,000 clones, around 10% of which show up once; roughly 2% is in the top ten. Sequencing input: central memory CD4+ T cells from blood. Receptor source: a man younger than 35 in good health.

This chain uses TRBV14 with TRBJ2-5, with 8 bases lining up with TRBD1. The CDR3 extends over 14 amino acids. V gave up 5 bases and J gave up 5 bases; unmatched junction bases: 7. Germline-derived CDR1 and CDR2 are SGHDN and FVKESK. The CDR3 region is CASSNRQGIETQYF. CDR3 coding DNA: TGTGCCAGCAGCAACCGACAGGGGATTGAGACCCAGTACTTC.

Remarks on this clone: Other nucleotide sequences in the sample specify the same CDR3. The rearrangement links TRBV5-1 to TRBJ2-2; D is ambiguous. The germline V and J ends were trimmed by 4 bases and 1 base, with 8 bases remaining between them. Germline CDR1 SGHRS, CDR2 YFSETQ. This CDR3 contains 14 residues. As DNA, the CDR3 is TGCGCCAGCAGCCTGGACGGGAACACCGGGGAGCTGTTTTTT. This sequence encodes CASSLDGNTGELFF.

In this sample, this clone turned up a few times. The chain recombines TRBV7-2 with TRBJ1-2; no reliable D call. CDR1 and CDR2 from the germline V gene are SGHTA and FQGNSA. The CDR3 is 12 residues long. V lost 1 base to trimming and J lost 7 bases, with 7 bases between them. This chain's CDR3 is CASSLGVAGYTF. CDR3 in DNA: TGTGCCAGCAGCTTAGGAGTTGCTGGCTACACCTTC.

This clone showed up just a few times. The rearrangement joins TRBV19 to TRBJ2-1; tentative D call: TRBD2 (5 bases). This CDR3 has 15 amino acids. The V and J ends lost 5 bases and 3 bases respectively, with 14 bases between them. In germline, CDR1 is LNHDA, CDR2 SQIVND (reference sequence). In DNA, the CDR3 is TGTGCCAGTAGTGGCATGGTGGGGAGCTACAATGAGCAGTTCTTC. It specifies CASSGMVGSYNEQFF.

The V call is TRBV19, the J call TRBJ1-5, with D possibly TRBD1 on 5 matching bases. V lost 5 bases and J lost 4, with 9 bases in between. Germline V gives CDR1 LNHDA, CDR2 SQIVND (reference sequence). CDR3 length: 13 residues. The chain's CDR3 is CASSQRGNQPQHF. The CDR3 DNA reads TGTGCCAGTAGTCAGAGGGGAAATCAGCCCCAGCATTTT.

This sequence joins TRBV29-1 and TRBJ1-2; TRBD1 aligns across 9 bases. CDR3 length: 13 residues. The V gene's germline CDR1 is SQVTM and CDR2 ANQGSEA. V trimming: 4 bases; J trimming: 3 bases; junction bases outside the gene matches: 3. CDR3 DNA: TGCAGCGTTGGACAGGGGGTCTACTATGGCTACACCTTC. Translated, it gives CSVGQGVYYGYTF.

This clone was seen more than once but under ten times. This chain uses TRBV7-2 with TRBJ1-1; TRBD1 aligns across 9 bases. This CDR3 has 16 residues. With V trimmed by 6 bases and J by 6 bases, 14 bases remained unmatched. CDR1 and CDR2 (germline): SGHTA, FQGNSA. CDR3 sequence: CASRRGQGRVHSEAFF. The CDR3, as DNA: TGTGCCAGCAGGAGGGGACAGGGAAGGGTCCATTCTGAAGCTTTCTTT.

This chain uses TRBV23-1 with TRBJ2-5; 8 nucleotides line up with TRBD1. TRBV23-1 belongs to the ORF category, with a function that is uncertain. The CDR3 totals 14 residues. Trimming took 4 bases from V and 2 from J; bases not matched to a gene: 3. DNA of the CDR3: TGCGCCAGCAGTCGCAGACAGGGGCAAGAGACCCAGTACTTC. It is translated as CASSRRQGQETQYF.

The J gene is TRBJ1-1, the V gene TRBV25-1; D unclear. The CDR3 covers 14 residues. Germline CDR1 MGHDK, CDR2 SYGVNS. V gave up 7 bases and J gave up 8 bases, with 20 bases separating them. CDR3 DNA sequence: TGTGCCAGCAAGCGCGCATTCGGAGCGGTGGAAGCTTTCTTT. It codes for CASKRAFGAVEAFF.

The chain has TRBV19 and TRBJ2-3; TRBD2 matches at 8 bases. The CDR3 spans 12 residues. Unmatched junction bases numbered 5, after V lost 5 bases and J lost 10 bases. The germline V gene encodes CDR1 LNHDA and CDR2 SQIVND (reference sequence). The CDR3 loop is CASSVREGPQYF. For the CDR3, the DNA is TGTGCCAGTAGTGTCCGGGAGGGGCCGCAGTATTTT.

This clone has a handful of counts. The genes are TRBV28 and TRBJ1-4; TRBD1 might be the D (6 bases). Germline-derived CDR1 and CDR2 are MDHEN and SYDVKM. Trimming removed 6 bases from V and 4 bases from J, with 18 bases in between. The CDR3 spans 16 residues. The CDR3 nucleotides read TGTGCCAGCAGCCTTTCCTCAGGGGTCGTTAATGAAAAACTGTTTTTT. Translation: CASSLSSGVVNEKLFF.

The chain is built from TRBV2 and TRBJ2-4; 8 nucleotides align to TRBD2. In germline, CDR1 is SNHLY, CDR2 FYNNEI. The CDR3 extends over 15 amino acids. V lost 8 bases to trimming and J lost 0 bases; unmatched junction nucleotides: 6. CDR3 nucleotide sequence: TGTGCCAGCCGACTAGCGACATTAGCCAAAAACATTCAGTACTTC. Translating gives CASRLATLAKNIQYF.

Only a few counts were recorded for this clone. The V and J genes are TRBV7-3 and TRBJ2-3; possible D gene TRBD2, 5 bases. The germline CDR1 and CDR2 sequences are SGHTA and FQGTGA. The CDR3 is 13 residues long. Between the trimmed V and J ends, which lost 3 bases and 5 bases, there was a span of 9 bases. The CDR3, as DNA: TGTGCCAGCAGCTTCGGAGGTGGAGATACGCAGTATTTT. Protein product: CASSFGGGDTQYF. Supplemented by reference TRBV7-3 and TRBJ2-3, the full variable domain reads GAGVSQTPSNKVTEKGKYVELRCDPISGHTALYWYRQSLGQGPEFLIYFQGTGAADDSGLPNDRFFAVRPEGSVSTLKIQRTERGDSAVYLCASSFGGGDTQYFGPGTRLTVL.

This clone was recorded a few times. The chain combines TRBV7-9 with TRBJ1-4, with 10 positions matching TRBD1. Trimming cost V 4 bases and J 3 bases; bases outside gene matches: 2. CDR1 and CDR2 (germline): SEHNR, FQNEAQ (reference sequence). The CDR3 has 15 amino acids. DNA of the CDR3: TGTGCCAGCAGCTCTGGACAGGGGGCTAATGAAAAACTGTTTTTT. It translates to CASSSGQGANEKLFF.

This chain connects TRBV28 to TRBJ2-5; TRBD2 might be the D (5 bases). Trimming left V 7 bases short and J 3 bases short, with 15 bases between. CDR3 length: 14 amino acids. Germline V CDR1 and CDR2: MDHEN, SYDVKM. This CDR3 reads CASNTRGREETQYF. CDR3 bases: TGTGCCAGCAACACACGGGGAAGGGAAGAGACCCAGTACTTC. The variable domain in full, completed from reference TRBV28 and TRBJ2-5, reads DVKVTQSSRYLVKRTGEKVFLECVQDMDHENMFWYRQDPGLGLRLIYFSYDVKMKEKGDIPEGYSVSREKKERFSLILESASTNQTSMYLCASNTRGREETQYFGPGTRLLVL.

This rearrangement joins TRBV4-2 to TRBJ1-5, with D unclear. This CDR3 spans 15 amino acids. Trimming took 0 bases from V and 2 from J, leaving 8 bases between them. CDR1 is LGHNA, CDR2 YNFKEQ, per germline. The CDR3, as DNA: TGTGCCAGCAGCCAAGACAGGACGGGCAATCAGCCCCAGCATTTT. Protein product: CASSQDRTGNQPQHF.

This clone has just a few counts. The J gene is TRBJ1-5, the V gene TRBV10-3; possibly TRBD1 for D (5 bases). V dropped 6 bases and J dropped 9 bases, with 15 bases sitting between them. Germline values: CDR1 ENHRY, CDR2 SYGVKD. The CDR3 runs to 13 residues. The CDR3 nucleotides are TGTGCCATCAGCCCACAGGAGTACGCGCCCCAGCATTTT. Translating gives CAISPQEYAPQHF.

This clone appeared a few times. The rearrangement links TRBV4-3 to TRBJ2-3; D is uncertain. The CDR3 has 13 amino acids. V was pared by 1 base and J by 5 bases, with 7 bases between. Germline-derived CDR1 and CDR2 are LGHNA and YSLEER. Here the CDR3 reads CASSQGVGDTQYF. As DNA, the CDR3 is TGCGCCAGCAGCCAAGGTGTAGGAGATACGCAGTATTTT.

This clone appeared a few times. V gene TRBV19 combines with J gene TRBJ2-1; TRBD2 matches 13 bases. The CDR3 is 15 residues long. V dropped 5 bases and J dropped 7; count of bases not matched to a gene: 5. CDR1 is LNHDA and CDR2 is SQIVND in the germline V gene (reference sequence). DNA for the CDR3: TGTGCCAGTAGTGCGACTAGCGGGAGGTTGAATGAGCAGTTCTTC. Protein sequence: CASSATSGRLNEQFF.

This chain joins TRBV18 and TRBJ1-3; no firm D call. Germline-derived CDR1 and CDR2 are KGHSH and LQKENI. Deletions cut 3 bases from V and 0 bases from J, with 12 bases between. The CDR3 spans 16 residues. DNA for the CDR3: TGTGCCAGCTCACCTCAAAGGGTCAACTCTGGAAACACCATATATTTT. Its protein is CASSPQRVNSGNTIYF.

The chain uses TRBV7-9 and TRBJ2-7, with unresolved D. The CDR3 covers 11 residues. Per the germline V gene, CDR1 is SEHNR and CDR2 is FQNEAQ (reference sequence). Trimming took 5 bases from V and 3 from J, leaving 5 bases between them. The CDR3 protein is CASSKDYEQYF. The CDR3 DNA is TGTGCCAGCAGCAAAGACTACGAGCAGTACTTC.

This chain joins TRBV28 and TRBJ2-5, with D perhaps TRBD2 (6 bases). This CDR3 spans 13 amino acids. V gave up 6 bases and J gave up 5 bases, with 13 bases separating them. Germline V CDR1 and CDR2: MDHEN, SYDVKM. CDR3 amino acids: CASSPPGVETQYF. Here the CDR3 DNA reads TGTGCCAGCAGCCCCCCGGGGGTCGAGACCCAGTACTTC. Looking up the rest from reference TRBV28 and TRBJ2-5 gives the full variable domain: DVKVTQSSRYLVKRTGEKVFLECVQDMDHENMFWYRQDPGLGLRLIYFSYDVKMKEKGDIPEGYSVSREKKERFSLILESASTNQTSMYLCASSPPGVETQYFGPGTRLLVL.

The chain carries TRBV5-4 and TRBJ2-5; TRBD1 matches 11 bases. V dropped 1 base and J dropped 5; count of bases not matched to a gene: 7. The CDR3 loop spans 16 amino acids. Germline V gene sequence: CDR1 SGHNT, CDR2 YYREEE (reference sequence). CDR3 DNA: TGTGCCAGCAGCTTGCGGACAGGGGGCTATGACGAGACCCAGTACTTC. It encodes CASSLRTGGYDETQYF.

The CDR3 DNA follows: TGTGCCAGCAGTTTGGCACAACAGGGCGTTGGCGCTGAAGCTTTCTTT. This translates into CASSLAQQGVGAEAFF. This chain uses TRBV28 with TRBJ1-1, with TRBD1 as a possible D gene (6 bases). Germline V CDR1 and CDR2: MDHEN, SYDVKM. The CDR3 is 16 amino acids. V lost 3 bases, J lost 6 bases, and 20 bases lay in between. Full variable domain (missing parts from reference TRBV28 and TRBJ1-1): DVKVTQSSRYLVKRTGEKVFLECVQDMDHENMFWYRQDPGLGLRLIYFSYDVKMKEKGDIPEGYSVSREKKERFSLILESASTNQTSMYLCASSLAQQGVGAEAFFGQGTRLTVV.

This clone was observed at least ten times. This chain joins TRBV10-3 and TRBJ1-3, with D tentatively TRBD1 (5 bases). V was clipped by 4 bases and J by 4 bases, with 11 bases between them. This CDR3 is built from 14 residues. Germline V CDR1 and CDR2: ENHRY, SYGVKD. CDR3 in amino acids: CAISVGALGNTIYF. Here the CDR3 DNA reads TGTGCCATCAGTGTAGGGGCCCTCGGAAACACCATATATTTT.

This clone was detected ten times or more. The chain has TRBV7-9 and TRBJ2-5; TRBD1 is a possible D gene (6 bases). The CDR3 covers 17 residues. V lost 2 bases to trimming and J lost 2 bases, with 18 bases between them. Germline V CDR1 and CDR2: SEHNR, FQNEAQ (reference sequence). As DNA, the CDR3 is TGTGCCAGCAGCTTACGATTTGAGAGGGGGACACAAGAGACCCAGTACTTC. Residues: CASSLRFERGTQETQYF.

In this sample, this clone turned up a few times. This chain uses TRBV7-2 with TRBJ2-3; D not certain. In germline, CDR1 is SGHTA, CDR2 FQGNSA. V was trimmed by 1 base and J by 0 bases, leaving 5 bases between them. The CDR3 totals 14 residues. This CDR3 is CASSLVLSTDTQYF. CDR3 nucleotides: TGTGCCAGCAGCTTAGTCCTGAGCACAGATACGCAGTATTTT.

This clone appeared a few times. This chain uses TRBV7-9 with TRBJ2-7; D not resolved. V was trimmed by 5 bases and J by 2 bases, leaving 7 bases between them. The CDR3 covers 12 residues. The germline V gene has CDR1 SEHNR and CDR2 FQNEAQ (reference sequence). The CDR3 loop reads CASSLGTYEQYF. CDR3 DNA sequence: TGTGCCAGCAGCCTAGGGACCTACGAGCAGTACTTC. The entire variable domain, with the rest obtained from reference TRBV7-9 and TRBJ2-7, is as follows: DTGVSQNPRHKITKRGQNVTFRCDPISEHNRLYWYRQTLGQGPEFLTYFQNEAQLEKSRLLSDRFSAERPKGSFSTLEIQRTEQGDSAMYLCASSLGTYEQYFGPGTRLTVT.